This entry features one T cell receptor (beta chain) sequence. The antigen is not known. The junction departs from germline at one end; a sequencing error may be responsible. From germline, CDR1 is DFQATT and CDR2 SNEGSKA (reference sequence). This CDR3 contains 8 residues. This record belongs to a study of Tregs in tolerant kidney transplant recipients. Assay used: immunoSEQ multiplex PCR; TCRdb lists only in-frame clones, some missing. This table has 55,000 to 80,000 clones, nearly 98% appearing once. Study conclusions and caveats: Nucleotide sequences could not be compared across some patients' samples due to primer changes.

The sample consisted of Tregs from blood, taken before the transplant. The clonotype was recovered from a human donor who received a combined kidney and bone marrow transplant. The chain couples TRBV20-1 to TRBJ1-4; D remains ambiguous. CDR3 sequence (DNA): TGCAGGGCACGAGACTCTAATTTT. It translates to CRARDSNF.